These T cell receptor beta chains were read from a single sample in a study of shared T cell receptors in the human thymus. Profiled with immunoSEQ multiplex PCR; TCRdb holds only in-frame clones, not every one. The sample yields 600,000 to 900,000 clones, approximately 85% seen once. These data were also filed under a second study, of human thymus T cells.

Sequencing was carried out using thymocytes. These receptors were collected from a girl under three years old with a congenital heart defect. Each CDR3 is given with its conserved first and last residue. D genes are given only for firm matches. Not all rows give a size; the values are once, few, many and, for expanded clones, a class.

d_gene	v_gene	j_gene	abundance	CDR3aa	CDR3nt
TRBD1	TRBV15	TRBJ1-5	NA	CATSSRQGSNQPQHF	TGTGCCACCAGCAGCCGACAGGGGTCGAATCAGCCCCAGCATTTT
NA	TRBV25-1	TRBJ1-6	NA	CASSVGAGNSPLHF	TGTGCCAGCAGTGTGGGGGCTGGTAATTCACCCCTCCACTTT
NA	TRBV27	TRBJ2-3	NA	CATAWRGGTDTQYF	TGTGCCACTGCCTGGCGCGGTGGCACAGATACGCAGTATTTT
NA	TRBV7-6	TRBJ1-1	NA	CASSLDCPPEAEAFF	TGTGCCAGCAGCTTAGATTGTCCGCCGGAGGCTGAAGCTTTCTTT
TRBD1	TRBV27	TRBJ2-6	NA	CASSLGWDRGAGANVLTF	TGTGCCAGCAGTTTGGGATGGGACAGGGGGGCTGGGGCCAACGTCCTGACTTTC
TRBD2	TRBV11-2	TRBJ2-5	few	CASSLGPTSGRGETQYF	TGTGCCAGCAGCTTAGGCCCGACTAGCGGGAGAGGAGAGACCCAGTACTTC
NA	TRBV5-1	TRBJ1-3	NA	CASSPPGRGAGDSGNTIYF	TGCGCCAGCAGCCCCCCGGGCAGAGGTGCAGGGGACTCTGGAAACACCATATATTTT
TRBD2	TRBV5-1	TRBJ2-1	NA	CASSLPHTGLAGVPNEQFF	TGCGCCAGCAGCTTACCTCACACTGGACTAGCGGGGGTTCCCAATGAGCAGTTCTTC
NA	TRBV9	TRBJ2-3	NA	CASSVGEVRGGSECTDTQYF	TGTGCCAGCAGCGTAGGGGAGGTAAGGGGGGGTTCGGAATGCACAGATACGCAGTATTTT
TRBD1	TRBV20-1	TRBJ2-7	NA	CSALQGEEQYF	TGCAGTGCCCTACAGGGGGAAGAGCAGTACTTC
TRBD1	TRBV7-2	TRBJ1-2	NA	CASSLGTPDRGSGGYTF	TGTGCCAGCAGCTTAGGGACGCCGGACAGGGGGTCCGGTGGCTACACCTTC
NA	TRBV30	TRBJ2-1	NA	CAWSVRFGDTSEQFF	TGTGCCTGGAGTGTACGGTTCGGGGACACTTCTGAGCAGTTCTTC
NA	TRBV14	TRBJ1-2	NA	CASSQDSYRTAYGYTF	TGTGCCAGCAGCCAAGATTCTTATCGGACAGCCTATGGCTACACCTTC
NA	TRBV6-5	TRBJ2-7	NA	CASSEPTYEQYF	TGTGCCAGCAGTGAGCCCACCTACGAGCAGTACTTC
TRBD2	TRBV28	TRBJ2-5	NA	CASSDSSGGAWETQYF	TGTGCCAGCAGTGACTCTAGCGGGGGGGCATGGGAGACCCAGTACTTC
TRBD2	TRBV5-4	TRBJ2-3	once	CASSLTSGGPDSADTQYF	TGTGCCAGCAGCTTGACTAGCGGGGGGCCGGATTCGGCAGATACGCAGTATTTT
TRBD2	TRBV4-1	TRBJ2-2	NA	CASSQDLGLAGGSTGELFF	TGCGCCAGCAGCCAAGATTTGGGACTAGCGGGGGGGTCCACCGGGGAGCTGTTTTTT
TRBD1	TRBV9	TRBJ2-7	NA	CASSRSTGIHEQYF	TGTGCCAGCAGCAGGTCGACAGGGATCCACGAGCAGTACTTC
TRBD2	TRBV28	TRBJ2-5	NA	CASSLRQGILSGAQETQYF	TGTGCCAGCAGTTTACGGCAGGGCATTTTAAGCGGGGCCCAAGAGACCCAGTACTTC
NA	TRBV4-1	TRBJ1-4	NA	CASSQDGGTGFEKLFF	TGCGCCAGCAGCCAAGACGGGGGGACGGGATTTGAAAAACTGTTTTTT
NA	TRBV28	TRBJ1-1	NA	CASTLEGVYAEAFF	TGTGCCAGCACCCTCGAGGGGGTTTACGCTGAAGCTTTCTTT
TRBD1	TRBV25-1	TRBJ2-3	NA	CASIAPGTGSLSTDTQYF	TGTGCCAGCATCGCCCCCGGGACAGGGTCCTTAAGCACAGATACGCAGTATTTT
NA	TRBV27	TRBJ1-2	few	CASSPPGQLDGYTF	TGTGCCAGCAGTCCACCAGGACAGCTGGATGGCTACACCTTC
NA	TRBV6-6	TRBJ2-7	NA	CASSYGLVHSYEQYF	TGTGCCAGCAGTTACGGCCTAGTGCATTCCTACGAGCAGTACTTC
NA	TRBV5-5	TRBJ1-1	NA	CASSPTDSWNTEAFF	TGTGCCAGCAGTCCTACCGACAGTTGGAACACTGAAGCTTTCTTT
NA	TRBV14	TRBJ1-1	NA	CASSLNEPTPGHEDMNTEAFF	TGTGCCAGCAGCCTGAACGAGCCCACTCCGGGACACGAAGACATGAACACTGAAGCTTTCTTT
TRBD1	TRBV11-1	TRBJ1-1	NA	CASSLDMPGQGIGTEAFF	TGTGCCAGCAGCTTAGATATGCCGGGACAGGGGATTGGGACTGAAGCTTTCTTT
NA	TRBV11-2	TRBJ1-3	NA	CASSRENTIYF	TGTGCCAGCTCGAGGGAGAACACCATATATTTT
TRBD1	TRBV27	TRBJ2-7	NA	CASSSHSGTAYEQYF	TGTGCCAGCAGTTCTCATTCCGGGACAGCCTACGAGCAGTACTTC
NA	TRBV7-2	TRBJ1-1	NA	CASSFRTGPTEAFF	TGTGCCAGCAGCTTCCGCACAGGACCCACTGAAGCTTTCTTT
NA	TRBV6-1	TRBJ1-2	NA	CASSEARRYYGYTF	TGTGCCAGCAGTGAAGCCCGCAGGTACTATGGCTACACCTTC
NA	TRBV5-1	TRBJ1-3	once	CASSLSPRRNTIYF	TGCGCCAGCAGCTTAAGTCCGCGTCGAAACACCATATATTTT
TRBD2	TRBV29-1	TRBJ2-7	NA	CSAGGGSPYEQYF	TGCAGCGCTGGGGGGGGATCACCCTACGAGCAGTACTTC
TRBD1	TRBV4-3	TRBJ2-7	few	CASSQGSPGQGRYEQYF	TGCGCCAGCAGCCAAGGATCCCCGGGACAGGGCCGCTACGAGCAGTACTTC
NA	TRBV6-6	TRBJ2-3	NA	CASSLAGSVVTDTQYF	TGTGCCAGCAGCCTAGCCGGGTCGGTCGTCACAGATACGCAGTATTTT
TRBD1	TRBV10-3	TRBJ1-2	NA	CAISESNSTGNGYTF	TGTGCCATCAGTGAGTCTAACTCGACAGGGAATGGCTACACCTTC